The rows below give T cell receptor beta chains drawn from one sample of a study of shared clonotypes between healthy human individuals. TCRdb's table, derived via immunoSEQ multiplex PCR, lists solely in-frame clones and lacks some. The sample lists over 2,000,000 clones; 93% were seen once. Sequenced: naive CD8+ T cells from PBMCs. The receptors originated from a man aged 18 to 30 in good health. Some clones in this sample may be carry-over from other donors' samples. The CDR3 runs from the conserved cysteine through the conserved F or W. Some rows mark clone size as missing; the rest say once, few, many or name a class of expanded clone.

CDR3 protein: CASSLSIDTQYF; J gene: TRBJ2-3; V gene: TRBV7-8; clone size: .; CDR3 length: 12
CDR3 protein: CASSLEGGNTEAFF; J gene: TRBJ1-1; V gene: TRBV5-6; clone size: .; CDR3 length: 14
CDR3 protein: CASSLIAGGPGTDTQYF; J gene: TRBJ2-3; V gene: TRBV7-2; clone size: .; CDR3 length: 17
CDR3 protein: CASSPPAGPNTGELFF; J gene: TRBJ2-2; V gene: TRBV11-3; clone size: .; CDR3 length: 16
CDR3 protein: CASKPAGTASNQPQHF; J gene: TRBJ1-5; V gene: TRBV19; clone size: .; CDR3 length: 16
CDR3 protein: CASSLVLVSFRETQYF; J gene: TRBJ2-5; V gene: TRBV28; clone size: .; CDR3 length: 16
CDR3 protein: CASSGRVPGELFF; J gene: TRBJ2-2; V gene: TRBV7-6; clone size: .; CDR3 length: 13
CDR3 protein: CASSWQGPRTDTQYF; J gene: TRBJ2-3; V gene: TRBV27; clone size: .; CDR3 length: 15
CDR3 protein: CSVAQGPRGNTEAFF; J gene: TRBJ1-1; V gene: TRBV29-1; clone size: .; CDR3 length: 15
CDR3 protein: CASSDRDGQGANEQFF; J gene: TRBJ2-1; V gene: TRBV10-1; clone size: .; CDR3 length: 16
CDR3 protein: CASSLGRSPGYEQYF; J gene: TRBJ2-7; V gene: TRBV7-6; clone size: once; CDR3 length: 15
CDR3 protein: CASSQDYSSGSDEQYF; J gene: TRBJ2-7; V gene: TRBV4-1; clone size: few; CDR3 length: 16
CDR3 protein: CASSRSGRSSYNEQFF; J gene: TRBJ2-1; V gene: TRBV28; clone size: .; CDR3 length: 16
CDR3 protein: CASSLEKGVYEQYF; J gene: TRBJ2-7; V gene: TRBV7-9; clone size: .; CDR3 length: 14
CDR3 protein: CASSQGGLAGYNEQFF; J gene: TRBJ2-1; V gene: TRBV14; clone size: .; CDR3 length: 16
CDR3 protein: CASSQGHPIYGYTF; J gene: TRBJ1-2; V gene: TRBV7-9; clone size: .; CDR3 length: 14
CDR3 protein: CASSFSLTWGAYEQYF; J gene: TRBJ2-7; V gene: TRBV28; clone size: .; CDR3 length: 16
CDR3 protein: CASSQGLSSERIYNEQFF; J gene: TRBJ2-1; V gene: TRBV4-3; clone size: .; CDR3 length: 18
CDR3 protein: CASSPGRTANTEAFF; J gene: TRBJ1-1; V gene: TRBV19; clone size: .; CDR3 length: 15
CDR3 protein: CASSLEGPTGSYGYTF; J gene: TRBJ1-2; V gene: TRBV7-6; clone size: .; CDR3 length: 16
CDR3 protein: CASSWGTGELFF; J gene: TRBJ2-2; V gene: TRBV27; clone size: .; CDR3 length: 12
CDR3 protein: CASSPPPVNTEAFF; J gene: TRBJ1-1; V gene: TRBV11-3; clone size: .; CDR3 length: 14
CDR3 protein: CASSPALAASYNEQFF; J gene: TRBJ2-1; V gene: TRBV4-3; clone size: .; CDR3 length: 16
CDR3 protein: CSVDPQGNEQFF; J gene: TRBJ2-1; V gene: TRBV29-1; clone size: .; CDR3 length: 12
CDR3 protein: CASSLDRRASYEQYF; J gene: TRBJ2-7; V gene: TRBV6-5; clone size: .; CDR3 length: 15